These 14 T cell receptor beta chains came from one sample sequenced in a study of blood T cell repertoires in COVID-19 (dated by TCRdb to 2020 to 2021). The method behind the library was the immunoSEQ multiplex PCR assay. The clones in this table, taken by TCRdb from immuneACCESS, are in-frame only. Not every clone is retained; where verified, under half of the shortfall comes from an unresolved V gene, and the cause of the rest is unknown. Present in this sample are roughly 330,000 clones, roughly 90% of which were seen just once. The ten largest clones take up approximately 4% of the sample. Sequencing was performed on peripheral blood. All receptors derive from a woman in her forties or fifties with active or convalescent COVID-19.

V gene TRBV10-3 combines with J gene TRBJ2-3; 8 positions match TRBD1. The CDR3 is 16 residues long. The V and J ends lost 7 bases and 1 base, in that order; junction bases with no gene match: 10. CDR1 is ENHRY, CDR2 SYGVKD, per germline. This CDR3 reads CAITSGQGIGTDTQYF. In DNA form, the CDR3 reads TGTGCCATCACCAGCGGACAGGGTATCGGCACAGATACGCAGTATTTT.

The gene calls are TRBV7-2 and TRBJ2-1; perhaps TRBD1 as D (7 bases). There are 17 residues in the CDR3. Germline CDR1 and CDR2: SGHTA and FQGNSA. Trimming stripped 1 base from V and 4 bases from J, with 17 bases between. The CDR3 DNA follows: TGTGCCAGCAGCTTAGTACCCGGACAGGCGGGATACAATGAGCAGTTCTTC. It specifies CASSLVPGQAGYNEQFF.

This clone has a handful of counts. The chain joins TRBV14 to TRBJ2-2; D might be TRBD2 (6 bases). The CDR3 contains 17 residues. V was trimmed by 0 bases and J by 4 bases, leaving 15 bases between them. Germline lookup yields CDR1 SGHDN and CDR2 FVKESK. The CDR3 DNA sequence: TGTGCCAGCAGCCAAGACCCCGCGGGGTTATTCACCGGGGAGCTGTTTTTT. It yields the protein CASSQDPAGLFTGELFF.

The rearrangement links TRBV9 to TRBJ2-1; a weak D match, TRBD2 (6 bases). CDR3 size: 13 residues. CDR1 SGDLS and CDR2 YYNGEE come from the germline V gene. The V end was cut by 8 bases, the J end by 4 bases, with 13 bases between. In nucleotides, the CDR3 is TGTGCCAGTGGGGACTCCGGATACAATGAGCAGTTCTTC. The encoded protein is CASGDSGYNEQFF.

DNA for the CDR3: TGTGCCAGCAGAGACCCCGGACAGGGGGCCGATGGAGCTTTCTTT. It translates to CASRDPGQGADGAFF. This rearrangement joins TRBV28 to TRBJ1-1, with 11 bases lining up with TRBD1. Germline V CDR1 and CDR2: MDHEN, SYDVKM. The V segment lost 6 bases and the J segment 10 bases; nucleotides outside the gene matches: 13. The CDR3 consists of 15 residues.

The genes are TRBV4-1 and TRBJ1-1; D is uncertain. This CDR3 region has 15 residues. Per germline, CDR1 MGHRA and CDR2 YSYEKL. V shed 0 bases and J shed 5 bases, with 13 bases lying between them. The chain's CDR3 is CASSQDAAGWTEAFF. For the CDR3, the DNA is TGCGCCAGCAGCCAAGATGCGGCGGGTTGGACTGAAGCTTTCTTT.

V usage is TRBV2 and J usage is TRBJ1-2; possible D gene TRBD1, 5 bases. This CDR3 region has 13 residues. Trimming took 4 bases from V and 8 from J, leaving 14 bases between them. Germline lookup yields CDR1 SNHLY and CDR2 FYNNEI. The CDR3 reads CASSAGDFGGYTF. DNA of the CDR3: TGTGCCAGCAGTGCGGGGGACTTCGGGGGCTACACCTTC.

This clone has only one observation. This chain links TRBV6-5 with TRBJ2-5, with D perhaps matching TRBD2 (5 bases). Germline loops: CDR1 MNHEY, CDR2 SVGAGI. The CDR3 is 13 residues long. Trimming took off 7 bases at V and 5 bases at J, with 14 bases between the two ends. The CDR3, as DNA: TGTGCCAGCACTGGAGGAGGCAGGGAGACCCAGTACTTC. Protein product: CASTGGGRETQYF.

V is TRBV21-1 and J is TRBJ1-2. TRBV21-1 is annotated as a pseudogene. CDR3 length: 14 amino acids. CDR3 DNA sequence: TGTGCCAGCAGCACACAGAGGGTTTGGAGGAGCTACACCTTC. Protein: CASSTQRVWRSYTF.

The chain is built from TRBV11-3 and TRBJ1-2, with TRBD1 matching over 9 bases. Germline V CDR1 and CDR2: SGHNT, YENEEA. The CDR3 has 13 residues. V lost 6 bases to trimming and J lost 7 bases; unmatched junction nucleotides: 6. The CDR3 DNA sequence: TGTGCCAGCAGTTTGGGACAGGGCCTTGGCTACACCTTC. Protein product: CASSLGQGLGYTF.

The chain uses TRBV13 and TRBJ1-1; the D gene is possibly TRBD1 (5 bases). The germline V gene has CDR1 PRHDT and CDR2 FYEKMQ (reference sequence). V gave up 5 bases and J gave up 1 base, with 8 bases separating them. The CDR3 totals 13 residues. The CDR3 DNA reads as TGTGCCAGCAGCCTCACAGGGAACACTGAAGCTTTCTTT. Residues: CASSLTGNTEAFF.

The chain couples TRBV6-5 to TRBJ2-7, with TRBD1 as a possible D gene (6 bases). The V end was cut by 4 bases, the J end by 2 bases, with 15 bases between. The CDR3 consists of 15 residues. Germline-derived CDR1 and CDR2 are MNHEY and SVGAGI. The CDR3 DNA follows: TGTGCCAGCAGTTGGGGACACCAAGATCCCTACGAGCAGTACTTC. It encodes CASSWGHQDPYEQYF.

The chain carries TRBV7-9 and TRBJ2-1; 7 positions agree with TRBD2. J lost 12 bases, V lost 5 bases, and 4 bases had no gene match. The germline V gene has CDR1 SEHNR and CDR2 FQNEAQ (reference sequence). The CDR3 length is 11 residues. CDR3 DNA sequence: TGTGCCAGCAGCCCCGGGGGGAGGCAGTTCTTC. It encodes CASSPGGRQFF.

CDR3 region: CASSITGMNTEAFF. The CDR3, as DNA: TGTGCCAGTAGTATAACGGGGATGAACACTGAAGCTTTCTTT. The chain couples TRBV19 to TRBJ1-1; D remains ambiguous. V was shortened by 2 bases and J by 0 bases, with 7 bases between the two germline ends. The CDR3 is 14 residues long. Looked up from germline, CDR1 is LNHDA and CDR2 is SQIVND (reference sequence).